This record concerns one TCR beta chain sequence. This specimen comes from a study of blood T cell repertoires in COVID-19. Followed longitudinally, the Seattle patients had been enrolled during active infection. The CDR3 has 14 amino acids. The V gene's germline CDR1 is GTSNPN and CDR2 SVGIG (reference sequence). V lost 0 bases and J lost 6; bases outside the gene matches: 5. Original methodology: Cell counts per sample came from amplifying reference gene primers. Sequencing was performed with immunoSEQ multiplex PCR; in TCRdb, only in-frame clones are kept and a portion is missing. From that table come the V and J calls and clone size; the DNA was used to work out D and trimming. The data contain a few hundred thousand clones, 80% to 90% of them singletons.

This TCR derives from a woman in her seventies with COVID-19, enrolled during active disease. Sequencing was performed on peripheral blood. V usage is TRBV30 and J usage is TRBJ2-7; TRBD1 aligns across 10 bases. The DNA for the CDR3 is TGTGCCTGGAGTGTGGGACAGGGGAGGCGCGAGCAGTACTTC. This codes for CAWSVGQGRREQYF.